The present TCR beta chain was sequenced within a study of OX40 agonist ivuxolimab in advanced cancers. Findings of the study overall: Antigen specificity remained undetermined for the expanded peripheral T cells.

This clone appeared a single time. What it binds is not known. Trimming cost V 3 bases and J 2 bases, with 14 bases left between them. The CDR3 has 15 residues. Germline loops: CDR1 GTSNPN, CDR2 SVGIG (reference sequence). Sequencing used immunoSEQ multiplex PCR; TCRdb keeps in-frame clones, though not all of them. The repertoire consists of about 62,000 clones, with approximately 81% occurring once and the leading ten covering 3.5% to 4%. The clonotype comes from an adult with an advanced solid tumor such as melanoma, head and neck, liver or kidney cancer. This material consisted of CD4+ or CD8+ T cells sorted from blood, taken in a trial of the OX40 agonist ivuxolimab. This chain uses TRBV30 with TRBJ1-5; D is unclear. CDR3 residues: CAWSPGSGGNQPQHF. The DNA for the CDR3 is TGTGCCTGGAGCCCCGGATCGGGTGGCAATCAGCCCCAGCATTTT. Together with reference TRBV30 and TRBJ1-5, the CDR3 gives the full variable domain: SQTIHQWPATLVQPVGSPLSLECTVEGTSNPNLYWYRQAAGRGLQLLFYSVGIGQISSEVPQNLSASRPQDRQFILSSKKLLLSDSGFYLCAWSPGSGGNQPQHFGDGTRLSIL.